This TCR beta chain was sequenced in a study of control samples from healthy donors and cancer patients. CDR3 size: 11 residues. CDR1 is SGHVS and CDR2 is FNYEAQ in the germline V gene. TCRdb keeps only in-frame clones here, not all; method: immunoSEQ multiplex PCR. The sample lists about 120,000 clones; 88% were seen once. About this clone: A junction end diverges from the germline sequence, so it may reflect a read error.

The sequencing sample was made of blood. The source is a man aged 35 to 55 in good health. The chain joins TRBV7-6 to TRBJ1-3, with TRBD1 as a possible D gene (5 bases). The DNA of the CDR3 is TGTGCCAGCAGCTTAGGAGGGGCTTTGGGCTTT. This encodes CASSLGGALGF.